This T cell receptor (beta chain) is from a study of blood T cell repertoires in COVID-19. About the study: In each case, the material was cDNA or gDNA derived from T cells, B-cell-depleted T cells, or PBMCs.

Germline V gene lookup returns CDR1 WNHNN and CDR2 SYGVQD (reference sequence). This CDR3 contains 14 residues. Between the trimmed V and J ends, which lost 3 bases and 2 bases, there was a span of 11 bases. Only in-frame clones appear in the TCRdb table, and some are missing; sequencing was by immunoSEQ multiplex PCR. The sample has under 300,000 clones; approximately 90% are singletons. V and J are TRBV10-1 and TRBJ2-7, with a tentative D call TRBD2 (5 bases). The TCR originated in a woman aged 40 to 50 who had recovered from COVID-19. Sequencing input: peripheral blood. CDR3 sequence: CASSDAGIPYEQYF. CDR3 DNA: TGCGCCAGCAGTGACGCCGGGATACCCTACGAGCAGTACTTC.